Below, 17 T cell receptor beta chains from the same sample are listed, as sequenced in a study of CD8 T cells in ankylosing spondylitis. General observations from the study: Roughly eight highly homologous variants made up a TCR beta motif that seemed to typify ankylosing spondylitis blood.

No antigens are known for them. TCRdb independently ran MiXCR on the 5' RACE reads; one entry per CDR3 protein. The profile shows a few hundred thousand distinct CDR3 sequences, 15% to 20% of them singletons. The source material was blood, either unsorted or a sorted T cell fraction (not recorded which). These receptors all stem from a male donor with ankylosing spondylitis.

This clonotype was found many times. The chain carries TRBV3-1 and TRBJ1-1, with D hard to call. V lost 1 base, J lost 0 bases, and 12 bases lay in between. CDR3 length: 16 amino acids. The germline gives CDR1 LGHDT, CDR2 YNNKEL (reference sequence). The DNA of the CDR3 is TGTGCCAGCAGCCAAGTTTGGGCCGACCTGAACACTGAAGCTTTCTTT. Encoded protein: CASSQVWADLNTEAFF.

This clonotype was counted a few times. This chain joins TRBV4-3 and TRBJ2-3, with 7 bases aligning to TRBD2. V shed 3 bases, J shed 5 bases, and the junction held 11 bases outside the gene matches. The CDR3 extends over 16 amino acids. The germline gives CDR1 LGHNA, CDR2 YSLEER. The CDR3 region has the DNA TGCGCCAGCAGCCAGATCGAGCGGGAAGGGGTAGATACGCAGTATTTT. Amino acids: CASSQIEREGVDTQYF.

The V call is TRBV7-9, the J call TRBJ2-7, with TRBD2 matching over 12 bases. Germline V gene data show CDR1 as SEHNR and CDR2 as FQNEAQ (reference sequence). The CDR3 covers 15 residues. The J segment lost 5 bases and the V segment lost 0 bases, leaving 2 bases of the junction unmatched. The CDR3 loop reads CASSLATSGRDEQYF. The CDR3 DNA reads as TGTGCCAGCAGCTTAGCGACTAGCGGGAGAGACGAGCAGTACTTC.

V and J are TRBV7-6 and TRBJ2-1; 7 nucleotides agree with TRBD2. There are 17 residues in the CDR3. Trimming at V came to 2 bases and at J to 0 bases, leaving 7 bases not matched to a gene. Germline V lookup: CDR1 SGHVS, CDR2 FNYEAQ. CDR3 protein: CASSLKPGGSSYNEQFF. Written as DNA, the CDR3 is TGTGCCAGCAGCTTAAAGCCGGGCGGGAGCTCCTACAATGAGCAGTTCTTC.

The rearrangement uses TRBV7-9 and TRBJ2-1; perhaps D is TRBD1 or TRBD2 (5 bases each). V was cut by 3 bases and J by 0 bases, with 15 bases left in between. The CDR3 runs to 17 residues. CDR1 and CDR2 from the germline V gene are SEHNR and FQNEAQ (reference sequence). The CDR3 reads CASSFGDGWTSYNEQFF. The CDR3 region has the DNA TGTGCCAGCAGCTTCGGGGACGGATGGACCTCCTACAATGAGCAGTTCTTC.

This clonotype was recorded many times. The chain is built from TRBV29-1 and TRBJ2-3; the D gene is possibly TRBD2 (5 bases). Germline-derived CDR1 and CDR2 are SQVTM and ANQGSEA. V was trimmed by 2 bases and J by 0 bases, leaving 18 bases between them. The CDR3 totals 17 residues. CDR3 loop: CSVEIVDWTSSTDTQYF. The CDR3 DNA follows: TGCAGCGTTGAAATAGTGGACTGGACCTCTAGCACAGATACGCAGTATTTT.

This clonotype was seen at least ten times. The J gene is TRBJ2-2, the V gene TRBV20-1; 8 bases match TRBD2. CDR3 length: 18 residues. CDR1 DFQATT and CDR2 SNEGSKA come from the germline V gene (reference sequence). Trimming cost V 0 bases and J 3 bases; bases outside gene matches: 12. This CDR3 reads CSARDLGLVPFYTGELFF. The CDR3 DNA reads TGCAGTGCTAGAGATCTGGGACTAGTTCCCTTCTACACCGGGGAGCTGTTTTTT.

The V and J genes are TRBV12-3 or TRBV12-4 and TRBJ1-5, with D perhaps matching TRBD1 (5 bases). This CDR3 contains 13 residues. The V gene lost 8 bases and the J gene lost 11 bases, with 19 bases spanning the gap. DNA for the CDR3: TGTGCCAGCGAGCCCCCGGGGCCTACATCCCAGCATTTT. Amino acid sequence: CASEPPGPTSQHF.

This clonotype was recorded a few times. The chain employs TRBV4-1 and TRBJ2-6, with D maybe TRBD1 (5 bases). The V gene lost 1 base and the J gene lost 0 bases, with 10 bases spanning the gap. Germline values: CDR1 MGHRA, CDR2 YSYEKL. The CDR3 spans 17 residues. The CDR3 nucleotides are TGCGCCAGCAGCCAAGTGGCAGGGTCCTCTGGGGCCAACGTCCTGACTTTC. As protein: CASSQVAGSSGANVLTF.

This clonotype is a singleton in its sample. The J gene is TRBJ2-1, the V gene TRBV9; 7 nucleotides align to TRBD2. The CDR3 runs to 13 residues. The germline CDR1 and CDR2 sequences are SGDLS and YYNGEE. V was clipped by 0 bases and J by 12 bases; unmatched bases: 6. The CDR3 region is CASSVGGGSGQFF. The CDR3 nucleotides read TGTGCCAGCAGCGTAGGGGGAGGGTCTGGGCAGTTCTTC.

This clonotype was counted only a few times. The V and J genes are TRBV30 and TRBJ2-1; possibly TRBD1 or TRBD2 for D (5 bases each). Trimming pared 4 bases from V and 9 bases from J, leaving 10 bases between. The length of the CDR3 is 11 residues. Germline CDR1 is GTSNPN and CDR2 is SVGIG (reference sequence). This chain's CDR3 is CAWIVGGEQFF. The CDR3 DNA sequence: TGTGCCTGGATTGTTGGGGGTGAGCAGTTCTTC.

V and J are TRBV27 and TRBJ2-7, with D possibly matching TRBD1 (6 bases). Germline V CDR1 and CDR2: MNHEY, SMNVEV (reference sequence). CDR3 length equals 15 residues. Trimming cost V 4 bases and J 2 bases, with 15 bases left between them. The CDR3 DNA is TGTGCCAGCAGTTCCCAGGACAGCCTACCCTACGAGCAGTACTTC. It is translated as CASSSQDSLPYEQYF.

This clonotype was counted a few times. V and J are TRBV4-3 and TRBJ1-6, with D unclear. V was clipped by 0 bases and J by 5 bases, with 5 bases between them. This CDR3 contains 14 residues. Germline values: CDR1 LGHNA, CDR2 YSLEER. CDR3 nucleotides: TGCGCCAGCAGCCAAGATAGGGATAATTCACCCCTCCACTTT. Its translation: CASSQDRDNSPLHF.

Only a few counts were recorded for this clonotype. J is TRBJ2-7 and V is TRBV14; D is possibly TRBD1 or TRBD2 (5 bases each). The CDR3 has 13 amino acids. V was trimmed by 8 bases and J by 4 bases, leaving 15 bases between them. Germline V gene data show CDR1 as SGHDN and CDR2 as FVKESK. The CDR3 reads CASRRDGEYEQYF. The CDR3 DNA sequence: TGTGCCAGCCGACGGGACGGAGAGTACGAGCAGTACTTC.

CDR3 protein: CASSLDAGELFF. The CDR3 DNA is TGTGCCAGCAGTTTAGACGCCGGGGAGCTGTTTTTT. This chain connects TRBV12-3 or TRBV12-4 to TRBJ2-2, with D unclear. This CDR3 has 12 residues. Trimming took off 1 base at V and 6 bases at J, with 3 bases between the two ends.

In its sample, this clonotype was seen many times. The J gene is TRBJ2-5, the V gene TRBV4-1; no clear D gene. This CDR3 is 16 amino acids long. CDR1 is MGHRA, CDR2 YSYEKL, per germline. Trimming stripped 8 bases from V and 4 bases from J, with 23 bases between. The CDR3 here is CASARNPDFVGETQYF. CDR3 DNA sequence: TGCGCCAGCGCGAGGAATCCGGATTTCGTAGGAGAGACCCAGTACTTC.

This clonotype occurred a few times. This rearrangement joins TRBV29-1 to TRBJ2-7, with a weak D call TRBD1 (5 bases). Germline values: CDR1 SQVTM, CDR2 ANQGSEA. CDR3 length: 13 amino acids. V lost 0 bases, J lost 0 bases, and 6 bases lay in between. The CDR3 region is CSVEEDISYEQYF. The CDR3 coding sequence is TGCAGCGTTGAAGAGGACATCTCCTACGAGCAGTACTTC.